The 31 T cell receptor beta chains below were found in one sample sequenced in a study of blood T cell repertoires in COVID-19 (dated by TCRdb to the early 2020s). The library was obtained by the immunoSEQ multiplex PCR assay. The table comes from immuneACCESS by way of TCRdb, which keeps in-frame sequences with V and J called. Part of the clones is missing from these tables; in studies checked, under half for an unresolved V gene and the rest for unknown reasons. Across this sample there are about 55,000 clones, with 75% to 95% seen only once. The ten most abundant clones make up 13% to 15% of the sample. The sequenced sample was peripheral blood. Source of these receptors: a human donor with active COVID-19. The donor label of this sample is uncertain.

This rearrangement joins TRBV6-4 to TRBJ2-6; D possibly corresponds to TRBD1 (6 bases). The V end lost 4 bases, the J end lost 2 bases, and 12 bases lay between the germline ends. The CDR3 has 16 residues. The V gene's germline CDR1 is MRHNA and CDR2 SNTAGT. The CDR3 region is CASSGQQGTGANVLTF. Here the CDR3 DNA reads TGTGCCAGCAGTGGACAACAGGGTACTGGGGCCAACGTCCTGACTTTC.

This clone came up once. The chain recombines TRBV6-1 with TRBJ2-6; 7 bases are a match to TRBD2. This CDR3 has 19 amino acids. Per the germline V gene, CDR1 is MNHNS and CDR2 is SASEGT. Germline trimming cut 1 base from V and 0 bases from J; bases unmatched to any gene: 9. The CDR3 sequence is CASSEGDYPAASGANVLTF. The DNA for the CDR3 is TGTGCCAGCAGTGAAGGGGACTATCCTGCTGCCTCTGGGGCCAACGTCCTGACTTTC.

The gene calls are TRBV5-4 and TRBJ2-6; a possible D gene is TRBD2 (7 bases). The germline V gene has CDR1 SGHNT and CDR2 YYREEE (reference sequence). CDR3 length equals 20 residues. V lost 2 bases to trimming and J lost 0 bases, with 21 bases between them. CDR3 loop: CASSFPGGHRGSSGANVLTF. CDR3 sequence (DNA): TGTGCCAGCAGCTTCCCGGGGGGACATAGGGGCAGCTCTGGGGCCAACGTCCTGACTTTC.

This clone was recorded a few times. The chain couples TRBV6-5 to TRBJ1-6; D gene uncertain. This CDR3 is 13 amino acids long. The V end was cut by 0 bases, the J end by 6 bases, with 3 bases between. The germline V gene has CDR1 MNHEY and CDR2 SVGAGI. The CDR3 bases are TGTGCCAGCAGTTACTCTCGTAATTCACCCCTCCACTTT. Translated: CASSYSRNSPLHF.

CDR3 nucleotide sequence: TGTGCCAGCAGCCCATTCGCTCCGGGACAGGGAAGATTAGAGGGCTCCTACGAGCAGTACTTC. Amino acids: CASSPFAPGQGRLEGSYEQYF. The gene calls are TRBV4-2 and TRBJ2-7, with 9 bases aligning to TRBD1. V lost 4 bases and J lost 0; bases outside the gene matches: 22. The CDR3 spans 21 residues. Germline-derived CDR1 and CDR2 are LGHNA and YNFKEQ.

The rearrangement uses TRBV12-5 and TRBJ2-6; 8 nucleotides agree with TRBD1. The CDR3 is made up of 13 amino acids. The germline V gene encodes CDR1 LGHNT and CDR2 FRNRAP. CDR3 sequence reads: CATDRAGANVLTF. CDR3 coding DNA: TGTGCCACGGACAGGGCTGGGGCCAACGTCCTGACTTTC.

This chain connects TRBV28 to TRBJ2-7; the D gene is possibly TRBD2 (5 bases). Germline V CDR1 and CDR2: MDHEN, SYDVKM. Trimming pared 2 bases from V and 3 bases from J, leaving 11 bases between. The CDR3 length is 14 residues. CDR3 region: CASSLEGPNYEQYF. As DNA, the CDR3 is TGTGCCAGCAGTTTAGAGGGCCCCAACTACGAGCAGTACTTC. The full variable domain, in which reference TRBV28 and TRBJ2-7 provide the parts outside the CDR3, is DVKVTQSSRYLVKRTGEKVFLECVQDMDHENMFWYRQDPGLGLRLIYFSYDVKMKEKGDIPEGYSVSREKKERFSLILESASTNQTSMYLCASSLEGPNYEQYFGPGTRLTVT.

The J gene is TRBJ2-5, the V gene TRBV5-1, with 11 positions matching TRBD1. After removal of 4 bases from V and 3 bases from J, the junction contained 8 bases not matched to a gene. Germline-derived CDR1 and CDR2 are SGHRS and YFSETQ. This CDR3 spans 16 amino acids. The CDR3 bases are TGCGCCAGCAGCCCCCTCCGGGGACAGGGGGAAGAGACCCAGTACTTC. This translates into CASSPLRGQGEETQYF.

This clone was counted a single time. CDR3 nucleotides: TGTGCCAGCAGCCCGGGGACTAGCGGGAGGGCCAATGAGCAGTTCTTC. Translation: CASSPGTSGRANEQFF. V and J are TRBV4-2 and TRBJ2-1, with 16 positions matching TRBD2. Per the germline V gene, CDR1 is LGHNA and CDR2 is YNFKEQ. The V segment lost 4 bases and the J segment 6 bases; nucleotides outside the gene matches: 3. CDR3 length: 16 residues.

The chain joins TRBV5-6 to TRBJ2-5; a possible D gene is TRBD2 (5 bases). V was shortened by 0 bases and J by 4 bases, with 10 bases between the two germline ends. Germline V lookup: CDR1 SGHDT, CDR2 YYEEEE. This CDR3 region has 14 residues. CDR3 DNA sequence: TGTGCCAGCAGCTTGGGGGCTAGCCGAGAGACCCAGTACTTC. This sequence encodes CASSLGASRETQYF.

CDR3 protein: CASSVGGNDEQFF. The CDR3 DNA follows: TGTGCCAGCAGTGTTGGCGGGAACGATGAGCAGTTCTTC. The V call is TRBV6-4, the J call TRBJ2-1; a possible D gene is TRBD2 (6 bases). There are 13 residues in the CDR3. The germline gives CDR1 MRHNA, CDR2 SNTAGT. Trimming took 4 bases from V and 8 from J, leaving 12 bases between them.

The table lists this clone with a few counts. The gene calls are TRBV10-3 and TRBJ2-2, with TRBD2 matching over 11 bases. CDR1 is ENHRY, CDR2 SYGVKD, per germline. V gave up 6 bases and J gave up 1 base; unmatched junction bases: 1. CDR3 length equals 15 residues. The CDR3 sequence: CAIRGLAVNTGELFF. CDR3 DNA sequence: TGTGCCATCAGGGGACTAGCGGTGAACACCGGGGAGCTGTTTTTT.

This rearrangement joins TRBV13 to TRBJ2-2; tentative D call: TRBD1 (5 bases). The germline V and J ends were trimmed by 4 bases and 2 bases, with 14 bases remaining between them. This CDR3 is built from 16 residues. CDR1 and CDR2 from the germline V gene are PRHDT and FYEKMQ (reference sequence). CDR3 sequence reads: CASSSPGRENTGELFF. The DNA of the CDR3 is TGTGCCAGCAGCTCACCAGGGCGTGAAAACACCGGGGAGCTGTTTTTT.

The rearrangement links TRBV11-2 to TRBJ2-3; 7 bases are a match to TRBD2. J lost 1 base, V lost 1 base, and 5 bases had no gene match. This CDR3 region has 16 residues. Looked up from germline, CDR1 is SGHAT and CDR2 is FQNNGV. CDR3 region: CASSLGLAARTDTQYF. The DNA of the CDR3 is TGTGCCAGCAGCTTAGGGCTAGCGGCGCGCACAGATACGCAGTATTTT. Together with reference TRBV11-2 and TRBJ2-3, the CDR3 gives the full variable domain: EAGVAQSPRYKIIEKRQSVAFWCNPISGHATLYWYQQILGQGPKLLIQFQNNGVVDDSQLPKDRFSAERLKGVDSTLKIQPAKLEDSAVYLCASSLGLAARTDTQYFGPGTRLTVL.

The rearrangement joins TRBV5-5 to TRBJ2-5; tentative D call: TRBD2 (5 bases). The CDR3 consists of 14 residues. V was trimmed by 3 bases and J by 2 bases, leaving 11 bases between them. Looked up from germline, CDR1 is SGHKS and CDR2 is YYEKEE (reference sequence). The CDR3 DNA reads as TGTGCCAGCAGCTCCCCCGGAGGACAAGAGACCCAGTACTTC. Protein: CASSSPGGQETQYF. The whole variable domain, remainder taken from reference TRBV5-5 and TRBJ2-5, is DAGVTQSPTHLIKTRGQQVTLRCSPISGHKSVSWYQQVLGQGPQFIFQYYEKEERGRGNFPDRFSARQFPNYSSELNVNALLLGDSALYLCASSSPGGQETQYFGPGTRLLVL.

This chain uses TRBV29-1 with TRBJ1-1, with no clear D. Germline V gene sequence: CDR1 SQVTM, CDR2 ANQGSEA. This CDR3 has 12 residues. V lost 6 bases to trimming and J lost 1 base, with 9 bases between them. DNA for the CDR3: TGCAGCGTCCGAGCCACGAACACTGAAGCTTTCTTT. Translation: CSVRATNTEAFF.

CDR3 DNA sequence: TGTGCCAGCAGTTTAGAGCGGGCCAACAATGAGCAGTTCTTC. As protein: CASSLERANNEQFF. V and J are TRBV27 and TRBJ2-1; TRBD2 might be the D (6 bases). The CDR3 extends over 14 amino acids. CDR1 and CDR2 from the germline V gene are MNHEY and SMNVEV (reference sequence). V lost 2 bases and J 5 bases, leaving 10 bases between the germline ends.

V and J are TRBV5-1 and TRBJ2-1; 7 bases are shared with TRBD2. Germline CDR1 SGHRS, CDR2 YFSETQ. The CDR3 contains 16 residues. After removal of 6 bases from V and 7 bases from J, the junction contained 16 bases not matched to a gene. The CDR3 coding sequence is TGCGCCAGCACCCAAGGGCCATTCGGGGGGTTGAATGAGCAGTTCTTC. Translated, it gives CASTQGPFGGLNEQFF.

The CDR3 loop reads CASSFSGGANTGELFF. The CDR3, as DNA: TGCGCCAGCAGTTTTAGCGGGGGGGCGAACACCGGGGAGCTGTTTTTT. The chain combines TRBV5-1 with TRBJ2-2, with 11 bases identical to TRBD2. The germline V gene encodes CDR1 SGHRS and CDR2 YFSETQ. Losses at the gene ends were 5 bases for V and 0 bases for J; bases not matched to a gene: 3. The CDR3 has 16 amino acids.

J is TRBJ1-1 and V is TRBV19; D is unresolved. Looked up from germline, CDR1 is LNHDA and CDR2 is SQIVND (reference sequence). CDR3 length: 16 residues. V lost 5 bases and J 1 base, leaving 17 bases between the germline ends. CDR3 region: CASSFSRTGGNTEAFF. The CDR3 bases are TGTGCCAGTAGTTTTTCCAGGACCGGAGGGAACACTGAAGCTTTCTTT.

The CDR3 protein is CASSIRAFDGYTF. The CDR3 nucleotides read TGTGCCAGTAGTATCAGGGCCTTTGATGGCTACACCTTC. The J gene is TRBJ1-2, the V gene TRBV19; D might be TRBD1 (5 bases). The ends were cut back, 3 bases at V and 6 bases at J, with 11 bases in the middle. CDR3 length equals 13 residues. CDR1 LNHDA and CDR2 SQIVND come from the germline V gene (reference sequence).

The chain links TRBV18 to TRBJ1-1; perhaps TRBD1 as D (5 bases). V was pared by 6 bases and J by 5 bases, with 22 bases between. The germline CDR1 and CDR2 sequences are KGHSH and LQKENI. The length of the CDR3 is 16 residues. CDR3 nucleotides: TGTGCCAGCTCGCCAAGGGATTGGGGGACTGGGACTGAAGCTTTCTTT. It yields the protein CASSPRDWGTGTEAFF.

V and J are TRBV5-6 and TRBJ2-5; 11 positions agree with TRBD2. This CDR3 has 17 residues. The V gene end was trimmed by 0 bases and the J gene end by 5 bases; junction bases not matched to a gene: 9. The germline V gene has CDR1 SGHDT and CDR2 YYEEEE. The CDR3 reads CASSLVLAGGSTETQYF. The CDR3 region has the DNA TGTGCCAGCAGCTTGGTTCTAGCGGGGGGATCTACGGAGACCCAGTACTTC. The whole variable domain, filled in from reference TRBV5-6 and TRBJ2-5, reads DAGVTQSPTHLIKTRGQQVTLRCSPKSGHDTVSWYQQALGQGPQFIFQYYEEEERQRGNFPDRFSGHQFPNYSSELNVNALLLGDSALYLCASSLVLAGGSTETQYFGPGTRLLVL.

This sequence joins TRBV9 and TRBJ2-3, with D possibly being TRBD1 (6 bases). V lost 1 base, J lost 3 bases, and 12 bases lay in between. The CDR3 covers 15 residues. Germline V lookup: CDR1 SGDLS, CDR2 YYNGEE. The CDR3, as DNA: TGTGCCAGCAGCGTACAGGGGAGTGGTACAGATACGCAGTATTTT. Translating gives CASSVQGSGTDTQYF.

The V call is TRBV6-5, the J call TRBJ2-1; 14 bases agree with TRBD2. The V segment lost 6 bases and the J segment 14 bases; nucleotides outside the gene matches: 12. The CDR3 contains 15 residues. CDR1 is MNHEY, CDR2 SVGAGI, per germline. CDR3 protein: CASSSSGTSGSGEFF. The CDR3 DNA reads as TGTGCCAGCAGCAGCTCCGGGACTAGCGGGAGCGGGGAGTTCTTC.

The rearrangement joins TRBV3-1 (or the pseudogene TRBV3-2) to TRBJ2-5, with 12 bases lining up with TRBD2. The germline V gene encodes CDR1 LGHDT and CDR2 YNNKEL (reference sequence). This CDR3 has 15 residues. The ends lost 6 bases at V and 5 bases at J; junction bases unmatched: 7. CDR3 sequence reads: CASRRLAGAEETQYF. DNA of the CDR3: TGTGCCAGCAGACGACTAGCGGGGGCGGAGGAGACCCAGTACTTC.

V is TRBV3-1 (or the pseudogene TRBV3-2) and J is TRBJ1-2; 7 bases match TRBD1. Trimming at V came to 3 bases and at J to 3 bases, leaving 4 bases not matched to a gene. This CDR3 has 14 residues. Germline V gives CDR1 LGHDT, CDR2 YNNKEL (reference sequence). CDR3 sequence: CASSQAGQDYGYTF. The DNA for the CDR3 is TGTGCCAGCAGCCAGGCCGGACAGGACTATGGCTACACCTTC.

The rearrangement links TRBV5-5 to TRBJ2-7, with TRBD1 as a possible D gene (6 bases). This CDR3 has 17 residues. The germline CDR1 and CDR2 sequences are SGHKS and YYEKEE (reference sequence). The V end was cut by 4 bases, the J end by 0 bases, with 20 bases between. For the CDR3, the DNA is TGTGCCAGCAGCCTATCCCCAGGGGCCCTAAGCTCCTACGAGCAGTACTTC. Protein product: CASSLSPGALSSYEQYF. Full variable domain (missing parts from reference TRBV5-5 and TRBJ2-7): DAGVTQSPTHLIKTRGQQVTLRCSPISGHKSVSWYQQVLGQGPQFIFQYYEKEERGRGNFPDRFSARQFPNYSSELNVNALLLGDSALYLCASSLSPGALSSYEQYFGPGTRLTVT.

V gene TRBV6-4 combines with J gene TRBJ2-1; 7 nucleotides match TRBD2. The CDR3 spans 15 residues. The V segment lost 0 bases and the J segment 6 bases; nucleotides outside the gene matches: 5. The V gene's germline CDR1 is MRHNA and CDR2 SNTAGT. For the CDR3, the DNA is TGTGCCAGCAGTGACTCGGCGGGAGCGTCCAATGAGCAGTTCTTC. It encodes CASSDSAGASNEQFF.

The J gene is TRBJ2-7, the V gene TRBV6-5, with D perhaps TRBD1 (6 bases). CDR3 length: 15 amino acids. CDR1 MNHEY and CDR2 SVGAGI come from the germline V gene. Trimming removed 4 bases from V and 5 bases from J, with 18 bases in between. The CDR3 protein is CASSFRFGTIHEQYF. As DNA, the CDR3 is TGTGCCAGCAGTTTTCGTTTCGGGACAATCCACGAGCAGTACTTC.

The rearrangement joins TRBV29-1 to TRBJ1-3, with unresolved D. V dropped 7 bases and J dropped 0 bases, with 10 bases sitting between them. CDR1 SQVTM and CDR2 ANQGSEA come from the germline V gene. There are 13 residues in the CDR3. The CDR3 DNA is TGCAGCGCACGTCCGAGCTCTGGAAACACCATATATTTT. Translated: CSARPSSGNTIYF.